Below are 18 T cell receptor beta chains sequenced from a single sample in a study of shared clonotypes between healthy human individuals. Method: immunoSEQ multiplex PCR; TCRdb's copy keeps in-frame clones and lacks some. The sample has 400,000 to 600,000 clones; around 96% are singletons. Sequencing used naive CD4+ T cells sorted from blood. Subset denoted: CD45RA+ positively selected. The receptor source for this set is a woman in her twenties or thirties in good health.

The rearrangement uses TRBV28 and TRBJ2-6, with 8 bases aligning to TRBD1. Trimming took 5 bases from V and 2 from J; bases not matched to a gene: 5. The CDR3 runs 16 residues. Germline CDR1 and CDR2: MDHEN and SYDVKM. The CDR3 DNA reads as TGTGCCAGCAGTGGACAGGGACCCACTGGGGCCAACGTCCTGACTTTC. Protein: CASSGQGPTGANVLTF.

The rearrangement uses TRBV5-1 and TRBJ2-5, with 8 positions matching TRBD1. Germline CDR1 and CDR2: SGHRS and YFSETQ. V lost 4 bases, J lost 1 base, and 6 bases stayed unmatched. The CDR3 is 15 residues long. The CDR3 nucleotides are TGCGCCAGCAGCACCCAGGGGGCGCCCCAAGAGACCCAGTACTTC. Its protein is CASSTQGAPQETQYF.

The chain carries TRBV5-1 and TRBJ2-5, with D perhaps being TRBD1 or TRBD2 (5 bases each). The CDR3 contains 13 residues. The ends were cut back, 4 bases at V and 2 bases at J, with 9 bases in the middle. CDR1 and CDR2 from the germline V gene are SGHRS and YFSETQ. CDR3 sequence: CASSKEGQETQYF. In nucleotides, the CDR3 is TGCGCCAGCAGCAAAGAGGGGCAAGAGACCCAGTACTTC.

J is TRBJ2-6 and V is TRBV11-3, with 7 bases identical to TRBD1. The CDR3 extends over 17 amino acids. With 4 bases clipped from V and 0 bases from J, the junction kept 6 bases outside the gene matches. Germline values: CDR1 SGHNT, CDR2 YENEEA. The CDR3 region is CASSSQGPFSGANVLTF. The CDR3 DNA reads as TGTGCCAGCAGCTCACAGGGGCCGTTCTCTGGGGCCAACGTCCTGACTTTC. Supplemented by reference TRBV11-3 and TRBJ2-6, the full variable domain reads EAGVVQSPRYKIIEKKQPVAFWCNPISGHNTLYWYLQNLGQGPELLIRYENEEAVDDSQLPKDRFSAERLKGVDSTLKIQPAELGDSAVYLCASSSQGPFSGANVLTFGAGSRLTVL.

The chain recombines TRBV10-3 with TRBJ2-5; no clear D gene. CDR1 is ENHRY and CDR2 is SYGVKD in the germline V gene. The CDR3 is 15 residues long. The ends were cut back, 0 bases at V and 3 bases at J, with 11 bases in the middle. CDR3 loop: CAISESWRSEETQYF. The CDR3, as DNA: TGTGCCATCAGTGAGTCGTGGAGATCCGAAGAGACCCAGTACTTC.

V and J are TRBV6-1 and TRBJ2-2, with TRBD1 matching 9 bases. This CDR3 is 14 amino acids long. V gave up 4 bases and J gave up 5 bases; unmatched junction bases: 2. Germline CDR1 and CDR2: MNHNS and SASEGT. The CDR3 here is CASSGQGVTGELFF. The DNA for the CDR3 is TGTGCCAGCAGTGGACAGGGGGTAACCGGGGAGCTGTTTTTT.

CDR3 sequence reads: CASSLLAGEANTQYF. CDR3 in DNA: TGTGCCAGCAGCTTACTAGCGGGAGAAGCTAATACGCAGTATTTT. The chain joins TRBV11-2 to TRBJ2-3; 10 bases line up with TRBD2. The CDR3 loop spans 15 amino acids. Germline V CDR1 and CDR2: SGHAT, FQNNGV. V shed 2 bases and J 7 bases; nucleotides not matched to a gene: 6.

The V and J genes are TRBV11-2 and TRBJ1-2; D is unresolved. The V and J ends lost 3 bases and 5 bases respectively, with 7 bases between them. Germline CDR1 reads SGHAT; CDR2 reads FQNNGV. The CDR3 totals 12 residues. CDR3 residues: CASSLGSYGYTF. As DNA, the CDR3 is TGTGCCAGCAGCTTGGGCAGTTATGGCTACACCTTC.

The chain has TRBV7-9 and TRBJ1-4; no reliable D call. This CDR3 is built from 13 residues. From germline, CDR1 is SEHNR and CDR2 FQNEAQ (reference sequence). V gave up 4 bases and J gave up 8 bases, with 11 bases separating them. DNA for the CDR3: TGTGCCAGCAGCTCCCTTCTGGGGGAAAAACTGTTTTTT. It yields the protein CASSSLLGEKLFF.

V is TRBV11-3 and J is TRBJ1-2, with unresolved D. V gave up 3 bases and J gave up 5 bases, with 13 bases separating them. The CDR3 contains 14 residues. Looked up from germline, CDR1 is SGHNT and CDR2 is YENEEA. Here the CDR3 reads CASSLNSDGYGYTF. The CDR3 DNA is TGTGCCAGCAGCTTGAACAGTGACGGGTATGGCTACACCTTC.

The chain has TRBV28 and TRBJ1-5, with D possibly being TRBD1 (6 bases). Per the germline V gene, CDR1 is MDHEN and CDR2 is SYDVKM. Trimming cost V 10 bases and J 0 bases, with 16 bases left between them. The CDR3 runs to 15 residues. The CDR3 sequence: CATTPDSYSNQPQHF. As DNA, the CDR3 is TGTGCCACGACCCCGGACAGTTATAGCAATCAGCCCCAGCATTTT.

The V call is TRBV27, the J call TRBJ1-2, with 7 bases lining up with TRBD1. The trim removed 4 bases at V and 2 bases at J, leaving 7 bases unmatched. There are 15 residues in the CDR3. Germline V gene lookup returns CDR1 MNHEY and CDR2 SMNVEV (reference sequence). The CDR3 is CASSSRDRRNYGYTF. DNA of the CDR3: TGTGCCAGCAGTTCCCGGGACAGAAGAAACTATGGCTACACCTTC.

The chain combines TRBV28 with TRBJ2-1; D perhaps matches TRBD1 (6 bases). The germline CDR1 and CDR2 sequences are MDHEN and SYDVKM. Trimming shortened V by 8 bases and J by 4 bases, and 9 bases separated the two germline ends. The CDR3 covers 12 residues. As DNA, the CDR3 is TGTGCCAGCCAGGGGACATACAATGAGCAGTTCTTC. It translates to CASQGTYNEQFF.

CDR3 DNA: TGTGCCAGCAGCTCCCCGGGACTAGCGTCGGGAGAGACCCAGTACTTC. Its protein product is CASSSPGLASGETQYF. The rearrangement links TRBV7-8 to TRBJ2-5, with 10 bases lining up with TRBD2. This CDR3 has 16 amino acids. CDR1 SGHVS and CDR2 FQNEAQ come from the germline V gene. Trimming took 4 bases from V and 4 from J; bases not matched to a gene: 9.

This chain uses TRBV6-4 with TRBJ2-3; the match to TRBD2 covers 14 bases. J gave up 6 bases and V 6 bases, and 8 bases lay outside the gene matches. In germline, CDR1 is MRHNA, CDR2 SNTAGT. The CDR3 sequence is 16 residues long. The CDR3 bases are TGTGCCAGCAGCCTCGACGGGACTAGCGGGAGTGATACGCAGTATTTT. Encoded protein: CASSLDGTSGSDTQYF.

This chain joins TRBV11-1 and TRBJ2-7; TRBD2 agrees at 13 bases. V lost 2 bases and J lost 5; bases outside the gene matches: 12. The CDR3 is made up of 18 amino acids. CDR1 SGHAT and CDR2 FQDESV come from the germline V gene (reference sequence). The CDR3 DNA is TGTGCCAGCAGCTTACGCGGACTAGCGGGAGTGTCCCTTAACGAGCAGTACTTC. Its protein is CASSLRGLAGVSLNEQYF.

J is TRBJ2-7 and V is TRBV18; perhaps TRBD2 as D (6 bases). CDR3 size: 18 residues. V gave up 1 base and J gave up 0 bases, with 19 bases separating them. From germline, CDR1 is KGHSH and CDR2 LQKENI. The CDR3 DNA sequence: TGTGCCAGCTCACCACGTCTCACCGTCGGGGGAAACTCCTACGAGCAGTACTTC. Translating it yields CASSPRLTVGGNSYEQYF.

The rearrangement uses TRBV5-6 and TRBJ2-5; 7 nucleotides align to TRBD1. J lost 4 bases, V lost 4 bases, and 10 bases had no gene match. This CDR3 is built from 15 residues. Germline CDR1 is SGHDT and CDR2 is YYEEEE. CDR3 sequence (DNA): TGTGCCAGCAGCCCGTGGACAGGACGGAGAGAGACCCAGTACTTC. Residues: CASSPWTGRRETQYF.